The 9 T cell receptor beta chains presented below share a single source sample, sequenced in a study of blood T cell repertoires in COVID-19. Here immunoSEQ multiplex PCR was the method, and the copy in TCRdb shows in-frame clones only, minus some. The data contain 53,000 or so clones, 60% to 80% of them seen just once; the ten biggest clones take up around 43%. The sample was peripheral blood. These receptors came from a man between 70 and 80 years old with active or convalescent COVID-19.

The table lists this clone with a count of one. The chain is built from TRBV27 and TRBJ2-7, with a tentative D call TRBD1 (6 bases). Germline lookup yields CDR1 MNHEY and CDR2 SMNVEV (reference sequence). This CDR3 comprises 14 residues. In DNA, the CDR3 is TGTGCTACGCAAACCCTAGGACAGCCCAACGAGCAGTACTTC. Protein: CATQTLGQPNEQYF.

This chain connects TRBV30 to TRBJ1-2; TRBD1 matches at 8 bases. The CDR3 loop spans 14 amino acids. Trimming cost V 1 base and J 8 bases; bases outside gene matches: 9. From germline, CDR1 is GTSNPN and CDR2 SVGIG (reference sequence). CDR3 amino acids: CAWSGLTGVRGYTF. The CDR3 DNA reads as TGTGCCTGGAGTGGCCTGACAGGGGTTAGGGGCTACACCTTC.

The rearrangement links TRBV24-1 to TRBJ2-3; D is ambiguous. The V end lost 4 bases, the J end lost 0 bases, and 4 bases lay between the germline ends. CDR3 length: 13 residues. Germline CDR1 reads KGHDR; CDR2 reads SFDVKD. The CDR3 loop is CATSEGSTDTQYF. Written as DNA, the CDR3 is TGTGCCACCAGTGAGGGCAGCACAGATACGCAGTATTTT.

The chain links TRBV27 to TRBJ2-1; D possibly corresponds to TRBD1 (6 bases). V lost 5 bases and J lost 6, with 11 bases in between. Germline CDR1 and CDR2: MNHEY and SMNVEV (reference sequence). The CDR3 is made up of 13 amino acids. DNA for the CDR3: TGTGCCAGCAGTGTGCAGACAGGCAATGAGCAGTTCTTC. This sequence encodes CASSVQTGNEQFF.

This clone was found a few times. The V gene is TRBV7-2, the J gene TRBJ2-3; TRBD2 matches at 11 bases. The CDR3 consists of 15 residues. J was trimmed by 3 bases and V by 3 bases; bases with no gene match: 2. Germline CDR1 SGHTA, CDR2 FQGNSA. The chain's CDR3 is CASSFSSGRTDTQYF. CDR3 DNA: TGTGCCAGCAGCTTTTCTAGCGGGAGGACAGATACGCAGTATTTT.

The chain is built from TRBV24-1 and TRBJ2-5; TRBD1 agrees at 8 bases. V shed 4 bases and J 4 bases; nucleotides not matched to a gene: 7. The germline gives CDR1 KGHDR, CDR2 SFDVKD. This CDR3 is built from 15 residues. CDR3 sequence: CATSDQGALGETQYF. DNA for the CDR3: TGTGCCACCAGTGACCAGGGGGCGCTCGGAGAGACCCAGTACTTC.

This clone was picked up a small number of times. The chain combines TRBV28 with TRBJ1-6; TRBD1 matches at 9 bases. Germline V lookup: CDR1 MDHEN, CDR2 SYDVKM. The CDR3 length is 17 residues. The trim removed 3 bases at V and 9 bases at J, leaving 12 bases unmatched. The DNA of the CDR3 is TGTGCCAGCAGTTTGCGGACAGGGGCCTTTCTGAGTTCACCCCTCCACTTT. This sequence encodes CASSLRTGAFLSSPLHF.

The chain is built from TRBV4-2 and TRBJ2-7; a possible D gene is TRBD1 (7 bases). The germline gives CDR1 LGHNA, CDR2 YNFKEQ. The CDR3 is made up of 17 amino acids. Trimming shortened V by 3 bases and J by 3 bases, and 21 bases separated the two germline ends. CDR3 DNA: TGTGCCAGCAGCCACCCTGGGGTGGAGGGGGCGAACTACGAGCAGTACTTC. Residues: CASSHPGVEGANYEQYF.

The J gene is TRBJ1-5, the V gene TRBV19; no reliable D call. The germline V gene encodes CDR1 LNHDA and CDR2 SQIVND (reference sequence). V was pared by 0 bases and J by 8 bases, with 26 bases between. This CDR3 has 19 amino acids. The CDR3 DNA follows: TGTGCCAGTAGTATAGATCAAGCTAAAACAGCCTACCGTGTTGAGCCCCAGCATTTT. Protein sequence: CASSIDQAKTAYRVEPQHF.